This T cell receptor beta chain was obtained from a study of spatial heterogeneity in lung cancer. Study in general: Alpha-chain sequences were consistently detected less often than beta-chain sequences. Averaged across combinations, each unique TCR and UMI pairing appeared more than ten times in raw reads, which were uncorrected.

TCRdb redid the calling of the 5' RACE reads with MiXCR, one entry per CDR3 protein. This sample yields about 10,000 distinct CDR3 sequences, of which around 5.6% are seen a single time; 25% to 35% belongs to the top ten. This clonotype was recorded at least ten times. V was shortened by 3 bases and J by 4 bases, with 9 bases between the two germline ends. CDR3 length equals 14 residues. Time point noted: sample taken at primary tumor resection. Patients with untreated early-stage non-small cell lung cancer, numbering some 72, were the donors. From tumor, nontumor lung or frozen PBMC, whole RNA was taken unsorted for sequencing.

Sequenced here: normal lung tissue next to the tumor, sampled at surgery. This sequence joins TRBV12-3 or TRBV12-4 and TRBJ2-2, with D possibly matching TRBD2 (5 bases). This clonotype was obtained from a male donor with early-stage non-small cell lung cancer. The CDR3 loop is CASSFRGSTGELFF. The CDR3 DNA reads TGTGCCAGCAGTTTCCGGGGTTCCACCGGGGAGCTGTTTTTT.